This is a list of T cell receptor beta chains from one sample in a study of early T cells in non-severe SARS-CoV-2 infection. TCRdb analysed the 5' RACE reads with MiXCR anew, one entry per CDR3 protein. In the table there are 70,000 or so distinct CDR3 sequences, roughly an eighth of which are singletons. Sequenced sample: whole blood. All receptors come from an adult who was a healthcare worker with PCR-confirmed SARS-CoV-2 infection or an uninfected control (not recorded which). The CDR3 runs from the conserved cysteine through the conserved F or W. D genes are given only for firm matches. Some rows have no size entry. The others give once, few or many, or a class for an expanded clone.

>-|TRBV3-1|many|TRBJ2-3|14
CASSQVEFLGAQYF
TGTGCCAGCAGCCAAGTGGAGTTCCTTGGGGCGCAGTATTTT
>-|TRBV18|-|TRBJ2-3|14
CASYKGGPEDTQYF
TGTGCCAGCTATAAAGGAGGGCCCGAAGATACGCAGTATTTT
>-|TRBV15|many|TRBJ2-7|13
CATKPQGYYEQYF
TGTGCCACCAAACCACAGGGATACTACGAGCAGTACTTC
>TRBD1|TRBV6-1|many|TRBJ2-7|16
CASSEVLQGAGAEQYF
TGTGCCAGCAGTGAAGTACTACAGGGGGCAGGTGCCGAGCAGTACTTC
>TRBD1|TRBV4-1|few|TRBJ2-3|19
CASSQGTGGGVANTDTQYF
TGCGCCAGCAGCCAAGGTACAGGGGGAGGAGTAGCAAACACAGATACGCAGTATTTT
>-|TRBV2|many|TRBJ2-7|12
CASSGQGVEQYF
TGTGCCAGCAGTGGTCAAGGGGTCGAGCAGTACTTC
>-|TRBV29-1|few|TRBJ2-1|13
CSVGTRFSYEQFF
TGCAGCGTTGGAACTAGATTTTCGTATGAGCAGTTCTTC
>TRBD1|TRBV27|once|TRBJ1-6|14
CTSTYRGYFSPLHF
TGTACCAGCACCTACAGGGGTTACTTTTCACCCCTCCACTTT
>-|TRBV7-7|few|TRBJ2-5|15
CASSSLGAKKETQYF
TGTGCCAGCAGCTCTCTCGGGGCCAAGAAAGAGACCCAGTACTTC
>TRBD1|TRBV5-4|few|TRBJ2-2|14
CASTPGQPTGELFF
TGTGCCAGCACCCCGGGACAGCCGACCGGGGAGCTGTTTTTT
>-|TRBV6-6|many|TRBJ2-2|14
CASRQDRNTGELFF
TGTGCCAGCAGACAGGACAGGAACACCGGGGAGCTGTTTTTT
>TRBD2|TRBV10-3|many|TRBJ2-7|18
CAISESMLAGLGTYEQYF
TGTGCCATCAGTGAGTCGATGCTAGCGGGCCTTGGGACCTACGAGCAGTACTTC
>-|TRBV5-1|-|TRBJ2-7|14
CASSTGRSSYEQYF
TGCGCCAGCAGCACGGGACGGAGCTCCTACGAGCAGTACTTC
>-|TRBV20-1|few|TRBJ1-6|17
CSASLTGFSSYNSPLHF
TGCAGTGCTAGCCTGACAGGTTTCAGCTCCTATAATTCACCCCTCCACTTT
>TRBD1|TRBV7-8|many|TRBJ1-1|17
CASSLGGTVYMNTEAFF
TGTGCCAGCAGCTTAGGGGGGACAGTATATATGAACACTGAAGCTTTCTTT
>-|TRBV20-1|-|TRBJ1-6|13
CSAREREGSPLHF
TGCAGTGCTAGAGAGCGGGAAGGTTCACCCCTCCACTTT
>-|TRBV9|-|TRBJ1-1|15
CASSVGTGRWAEAFF
TGTGCCAGCAGCGTAGGAACAGGGCGATGGGCTGAAGCTTTCTTT
>-|TRBV12-3/TRBV12-4|few|TRBJ2-1|13
CASSQNRWGEQFF
TGTGCCAGCAGCCAGAACAGATGGGGTGAGCAGTTCTTC
>-|TRBV28|-|TRBJ1-1|11
CASGLRNGAFF
TGTGCCAGCGGACTCAGAAATGGGGCTTTCTTT
>-|TRBV7-2|many|TRBJ1-1|13
CASTTGMATEAFF
TGTGCCAGCACCACGGGAATGGCCACTGAAGCTTTCTTT
>TRBD1|TRBV19|many|TRBJ1-5|14
CASSVRDRNQPQHF
TGTGCCAGTAGTGTCCGGGACAGAAATCAGCCCCAGCATTTT
>-|TRBV6-1|many|TRBJ1-5|18
CASSEGRTASASNQPQHF
TGTGCCAGCAGTGAGGGGCGGACAGCCTCGGCTAGCAATCAGCCCCAGCATTTT
>TRBD1|TRBV7-6|few|TRBJ1-6|15
CASSLVDQGDSPLHF
TGTGCCAGCAGCTTAGTGGACCAGGGGGACTCACCCCTCCACTTT
>-|TRBV7-9|few|TRBJ2-2|16
CASSPAVATVTGELFF
TGTGCCAGCAGCCCTGCAGTAGCGACCGTGACCGGGGAGCTGTTTTTT
>TRBD1|TRBV18|many|TRBJ2-3|17
CASSPELGRGPTDTQYF
TGTGCCAGCTCACCGGAATTGGGCAGGGGGCCCACAGATACGCAGTATTTT
>-|TRBV23-1|many|TRBJ2-2|13
CASSQRKTGELFF
TGCGCCAGCAGTCAACGAAAAACCGGGGAGCTGTTTTTT
>TRBD1|TRBV28|few|TRBJ1-4|16
CASRSISGGTNEKLFF
TGTGCCAGCAGGTCTATCTCAGGGGGAACTAATGAAAAACTGTTTTTT
>TRBD1|TRBV29-1|-|TRBJ2-5|12
CSGGQAQETQYF
TGCAGCGGTGGACAGGCCCAAGAGACCCAGTACTTC
>TRBD1|TRBV6-1|-|TRBJ2-5|14
CASSPGDSKETQYF
TGTGCCAGCAGTCCCGGGGACAGTAAGGAGACCCAGTACTTC
>-|TRBV28|-|TRBJ2-5|14
CASSPIEGEETQYF
TGTGCCAGCAGCCCCATAGAGGGGGAAGAGACCCAGTACTTC
>TRBD1|TRBV12-3/TRBV12-4|-|TRBJ1-2|14
CASSGGQGDYGYTF
TGTGCCAGCAGTGGGGGACAGGGGGACTATGGCTACACCTTC
>-|TRBV19|many|TRBJ2-3|12
CASSIRGDTQYF
TGTGCCAGTAGTATTCGGGGGGATACGCAGTATTTT
>-|TRBV12-3/TRBV12-4|few|TRBJ2-5|13
CASPPGSGETQYF
TGTGCCAGCCCGCCGGGGTCCGGGGAGACCCAGTACTTC
>-|TRBV7-8|many|TRBJ2-7|14
CASSLVVGEGEQYF
TGTGCCAGCAGCTTAGTGGTGGGAGAGGGCGAGCAGTACTTC
>TRBD2|TRBV6-5|few|TRBJ2-7|16
CASSSLDLAGVIEQYF
TGTGCCAGCAGTTCCCTAGACCTAGCGGGAGTTATCGAGCAGTACTTC
>-|TRBV27|few|TRBJ2-3|15
CASSSRLHGTDTQYF
TGTGCCAGCAGTTCTCGACTCCATGGCACAGATACGCAGTATTTT
>-|TRBV5-4|many|TRBJ1-1|13
CASSLDSFREAFF
TGTGCCAGCAGCTTGGACAGTTTTCGTGAAGCTTTCTTT